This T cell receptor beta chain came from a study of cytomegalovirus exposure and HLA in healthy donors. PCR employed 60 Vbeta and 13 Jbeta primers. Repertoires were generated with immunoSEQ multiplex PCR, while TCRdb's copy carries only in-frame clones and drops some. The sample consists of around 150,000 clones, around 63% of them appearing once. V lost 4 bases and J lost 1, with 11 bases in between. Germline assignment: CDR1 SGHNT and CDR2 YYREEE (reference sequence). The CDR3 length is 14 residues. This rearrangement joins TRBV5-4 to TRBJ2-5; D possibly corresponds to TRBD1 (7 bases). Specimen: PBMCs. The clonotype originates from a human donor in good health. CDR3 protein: CASSAGQSQETQYF. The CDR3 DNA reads TGTGCCAGCAGCGCGGGACAGAGCCAAGAGACCCAGTACTTC.